The sequence of this TCR beta chain was determined in a study of graft-versus-host responses after intestinal transplantation. Study background: Tacrolimus plus steroids were given to all recipients for about 3 years, preceded by anti-thymocyte globulin induction.

This clone has a handful of counts. Using immunoSEQ multiplex PCR, the repertoire was profiled, and TCRdb retains in-frame clones only, with some absent. The table has fewer than 25,000 clones, roughly a third seen once. This receptor was identified in a human patient who was an organ donor for intestinal transplantation. The sample was alloreactive CD4+ T cells from a mixed lymphocyte reaction culture, taken before transplantation. Subset here: CFSE-low proliferating T cells sorted from roughly 6-day pre-transplant mixed lymphocyte reaction (GvH or HvG direction).

In nucleotides, the CDR3 is TGCAGTGCTAGACAAGAGACCCAGTACTTC. Translated: CSARQETQYF. This rearrangement joins TRBV20-1 to TRBJ2-5; D unresolved. Germline V gene lookup returns CDR1 DFQATT and CDR2 SNEGSKA (reference sequence). V lost 2 bases, J lost 2 bases, and 0 bases lay in between. The CDR3 loop spans 10 amino acids.